This T cell receptor beta chain was documented in a study of beta chain features in type 1 diabetes. Study-level findings and limits: Shorter TCRB CDR3s, moderately but significantly so, were found in Type 1 diabetes patients in all four CD4+ subsets.

The CDR3 is 13 residues long. Germline V gene lookup returns CDR1 SGHRS and CDR2 YFSETQ. The V end was cut by 1 base, the J end by 2 bases, with 7 bases between. Every bit of the isolated RNA underwent reverse transcription, so sequencing read expressed TCRB transcripts. This table comes from immunoSEQ multiplex PCR, and its TCRdb copy is limited to in-frame clones, with some not included. The data show 130,000 to 150,000 clones, 10% to 15% seen once. This clone was seen a few times. The antigen is not known. This TCR derives from a man aged 18-30 years with type 1 diabetes. The sequencing input was central memory CD4+ T cells from blood. This chain uses TRBV5-1 with TRBJ2-7; tentative D call: TRBD1 (5 bases). CDR3 residues: CASSLRQTYEQYF. The DNA of the CDR3 is TGCGCCAGCAGCTTGAGACAGACCTACGAGCAGTACTTC.